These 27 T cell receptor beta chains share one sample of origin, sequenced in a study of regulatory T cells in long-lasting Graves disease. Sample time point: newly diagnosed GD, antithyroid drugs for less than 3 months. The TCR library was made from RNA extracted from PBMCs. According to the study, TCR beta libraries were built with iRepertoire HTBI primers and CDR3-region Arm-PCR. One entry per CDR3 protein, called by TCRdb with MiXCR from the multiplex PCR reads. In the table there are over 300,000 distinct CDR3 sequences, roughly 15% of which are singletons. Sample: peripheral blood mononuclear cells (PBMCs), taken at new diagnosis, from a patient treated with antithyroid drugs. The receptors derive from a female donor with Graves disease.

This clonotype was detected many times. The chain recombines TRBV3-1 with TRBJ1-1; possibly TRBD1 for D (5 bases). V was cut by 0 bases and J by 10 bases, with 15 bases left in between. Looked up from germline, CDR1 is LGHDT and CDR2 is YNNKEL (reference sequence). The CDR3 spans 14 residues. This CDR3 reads CASSQDPQGHAAFF. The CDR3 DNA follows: TGTGCCAGCAGCCAAGATCCTCAGGGCCATGCAGCTTTCTTT.

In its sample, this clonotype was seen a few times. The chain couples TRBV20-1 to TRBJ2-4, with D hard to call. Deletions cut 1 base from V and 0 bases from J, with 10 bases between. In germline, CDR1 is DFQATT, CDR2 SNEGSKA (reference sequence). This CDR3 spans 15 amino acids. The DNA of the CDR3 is TGCAGTGCTAGAGCTTCCAGCGAAGCCAAAAACATTCAGTACTTC. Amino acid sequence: CSARASSEAKNIQYF.

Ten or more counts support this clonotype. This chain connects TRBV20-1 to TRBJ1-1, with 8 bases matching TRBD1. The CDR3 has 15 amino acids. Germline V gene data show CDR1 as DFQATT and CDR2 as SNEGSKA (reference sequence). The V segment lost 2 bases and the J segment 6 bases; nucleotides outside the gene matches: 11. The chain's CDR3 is CSARSPDRDDAEAFF. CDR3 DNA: TGCAGTGCTAGATCCCCGGACAGGGACGACGCTGAAGCTTTCTTT.

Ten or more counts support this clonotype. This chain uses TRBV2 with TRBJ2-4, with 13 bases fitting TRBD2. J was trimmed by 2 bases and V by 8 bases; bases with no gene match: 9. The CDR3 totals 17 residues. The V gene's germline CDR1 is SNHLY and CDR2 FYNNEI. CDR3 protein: CASYRLAGGRSKNIQYF. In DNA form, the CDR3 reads TGTGCCAGCTACCGACTAGCGGGAGGAAGGTCCAAAAACATTCAGTACTTC.

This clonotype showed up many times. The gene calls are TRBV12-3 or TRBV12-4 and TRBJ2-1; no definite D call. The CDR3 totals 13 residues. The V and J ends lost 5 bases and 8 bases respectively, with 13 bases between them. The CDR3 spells CASSRSQVDEQFF. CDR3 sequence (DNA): TGTGCCAGCAGTCGATCTCAGGTAGATGAGCAGTTCTTC.

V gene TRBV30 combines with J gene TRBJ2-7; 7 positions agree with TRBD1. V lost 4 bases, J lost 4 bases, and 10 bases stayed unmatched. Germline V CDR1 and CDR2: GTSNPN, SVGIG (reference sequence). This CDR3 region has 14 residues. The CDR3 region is CAWTPRDRDYEQYF. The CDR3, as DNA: TGTGCCTGGACTCCCAGGGACAGAGATTACGAGCAGTACTTC.

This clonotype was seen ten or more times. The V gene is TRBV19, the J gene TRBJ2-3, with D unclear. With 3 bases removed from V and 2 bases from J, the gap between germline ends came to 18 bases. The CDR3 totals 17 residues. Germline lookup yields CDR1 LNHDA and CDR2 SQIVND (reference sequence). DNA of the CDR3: TGTGCCAGTAGTATGGACCCTCGGCGGTACCTCACAGATACGCAGTATTTT. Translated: CASSMDPRRYLTDTQYF.

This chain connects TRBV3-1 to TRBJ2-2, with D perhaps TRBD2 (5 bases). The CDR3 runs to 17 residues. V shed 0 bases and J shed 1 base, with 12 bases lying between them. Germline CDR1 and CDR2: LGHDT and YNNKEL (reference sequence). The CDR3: CASSQDESGLNTGELFF. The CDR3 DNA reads TGTGCCAGCAGCCAAGATGAGAGCGGATTGAACACCGGGGAGCTGTTTTTT.

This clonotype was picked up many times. CDR3 in amino acids: CSAKRVASDTQYF. CDR3 coding DNA: TGCAGTGCTAAGCGGGTCGCATCAGATACGCAGTATTTT. The gene calls are TRBV20-1 and TRBJ2-3; the D gene is possibly TRBD2 (6 bases). The CDR3 length is 13 residues. Germline CDR1 reads DFQATT; CDR2 reads SNEGSKA (reference sequence). V lost 4 bases and J lost 4, with 12 bases in between.

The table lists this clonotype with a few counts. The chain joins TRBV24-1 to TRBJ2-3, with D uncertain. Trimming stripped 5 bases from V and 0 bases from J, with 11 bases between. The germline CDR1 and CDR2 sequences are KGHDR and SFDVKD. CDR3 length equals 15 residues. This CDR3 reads CATSGTASSTDTQYF. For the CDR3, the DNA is TGTGCCACCAGTGGCACGGCTTCTAGCACAGATACGCAGTATTTT.

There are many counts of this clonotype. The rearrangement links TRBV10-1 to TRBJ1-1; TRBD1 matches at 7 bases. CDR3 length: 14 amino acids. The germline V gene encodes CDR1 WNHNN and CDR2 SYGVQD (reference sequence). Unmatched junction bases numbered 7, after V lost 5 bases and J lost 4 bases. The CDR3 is CASSFDRALTEAFF. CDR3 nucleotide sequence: TGCGCCAGCAGTTTTGACAGGGCTCTCACTGAAGCTTTCTTT.

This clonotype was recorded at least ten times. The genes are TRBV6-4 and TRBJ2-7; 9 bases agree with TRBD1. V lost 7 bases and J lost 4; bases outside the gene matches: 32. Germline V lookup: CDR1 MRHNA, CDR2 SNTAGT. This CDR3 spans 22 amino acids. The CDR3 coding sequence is TGTGCCAGCAAGCCACCGGTGGACAGGGGAGAAATTCCCCTTCGAAATTGGTACGAGCAGTACTTC. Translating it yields CASKPPVDRGEIPLRNWYEQYF.

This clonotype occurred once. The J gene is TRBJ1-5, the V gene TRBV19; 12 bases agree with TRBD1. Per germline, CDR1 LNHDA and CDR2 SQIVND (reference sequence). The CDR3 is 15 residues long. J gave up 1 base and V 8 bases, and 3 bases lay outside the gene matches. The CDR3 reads CASLGQGASNQPQHF. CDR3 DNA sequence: TGTGCCAGTTTGGGACAGGGGGCCAGCAATCAGCCCCAGCATTTT.

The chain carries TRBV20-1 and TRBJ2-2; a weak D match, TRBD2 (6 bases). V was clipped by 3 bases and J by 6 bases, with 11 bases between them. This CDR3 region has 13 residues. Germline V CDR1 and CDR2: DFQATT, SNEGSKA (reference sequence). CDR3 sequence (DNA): TGCAGTGCTAGTACGCGGGACGCCGGGGAGCTGTTTTTT. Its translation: CSASTRDAGELFF.

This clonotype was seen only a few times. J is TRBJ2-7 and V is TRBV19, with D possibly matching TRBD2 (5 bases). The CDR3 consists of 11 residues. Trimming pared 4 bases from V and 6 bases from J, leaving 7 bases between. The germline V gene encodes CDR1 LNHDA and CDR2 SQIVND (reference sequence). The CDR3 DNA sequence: TGTGCCAGTAGTAACGCGGGCGAGCAGTACTTC. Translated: CASSNAGEQYF.

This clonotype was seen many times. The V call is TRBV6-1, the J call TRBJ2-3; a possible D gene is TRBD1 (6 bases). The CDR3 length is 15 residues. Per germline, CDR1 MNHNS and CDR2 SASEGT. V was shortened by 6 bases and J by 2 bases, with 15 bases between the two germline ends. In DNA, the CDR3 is TGTGCCAGCAGCCTTCAAACAGGGAACACAGATACGCAGTATTTT. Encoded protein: CASSLQTGNTDTQYF.

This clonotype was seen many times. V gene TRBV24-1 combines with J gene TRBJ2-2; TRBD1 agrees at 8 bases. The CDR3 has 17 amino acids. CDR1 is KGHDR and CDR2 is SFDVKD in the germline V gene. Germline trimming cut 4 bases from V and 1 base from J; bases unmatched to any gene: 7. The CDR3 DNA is TGTGCCACCAGTGAACAAGGGACAGGTTTGAACACCGGGGAGCTGTTTTTT. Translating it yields CATSEQGTGLNTGELFF.

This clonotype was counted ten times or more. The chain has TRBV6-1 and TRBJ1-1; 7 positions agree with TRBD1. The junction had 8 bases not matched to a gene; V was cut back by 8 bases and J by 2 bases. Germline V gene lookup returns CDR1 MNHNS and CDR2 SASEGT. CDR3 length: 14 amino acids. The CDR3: CASRVDRANTEAFF. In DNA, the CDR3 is TGTGCCAGCCGTGTAGACAGGGCTAACACTGAAGCTTTCTTT.

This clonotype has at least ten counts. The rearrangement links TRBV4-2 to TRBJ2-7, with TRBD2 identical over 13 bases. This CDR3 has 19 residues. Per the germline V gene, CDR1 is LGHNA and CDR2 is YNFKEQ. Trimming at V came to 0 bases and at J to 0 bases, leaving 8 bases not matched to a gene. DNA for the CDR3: TGTGCCAGCAGCCAAGATTTGCTGACTAGCGGGGGGACCTCCTACGAGCAGTACTTC. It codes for CASSQDLLTSGGTSYEQYF.

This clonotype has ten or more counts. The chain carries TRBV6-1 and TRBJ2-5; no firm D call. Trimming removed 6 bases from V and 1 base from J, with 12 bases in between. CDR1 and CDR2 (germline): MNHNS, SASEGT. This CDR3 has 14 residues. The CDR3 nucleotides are TGTGCCAGCAGGAACCGAAGTATCCAAGAGACCCAGTACTTC. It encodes CASRNRSIQETQYF.

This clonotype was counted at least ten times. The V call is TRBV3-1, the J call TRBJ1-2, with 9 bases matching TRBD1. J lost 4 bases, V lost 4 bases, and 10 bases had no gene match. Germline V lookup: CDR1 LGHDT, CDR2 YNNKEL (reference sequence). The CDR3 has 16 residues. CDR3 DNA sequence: TGTGCCAGCAGCCCCCTCCGGGACAGGGTGTCCTATGGCTACACCTTC. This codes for CASSPLRDRVSYGYTF.

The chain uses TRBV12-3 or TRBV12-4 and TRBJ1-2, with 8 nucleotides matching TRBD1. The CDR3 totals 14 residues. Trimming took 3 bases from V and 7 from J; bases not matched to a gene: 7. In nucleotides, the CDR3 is TGTGCCAGCAGTTTCGACAGGGGTATATCTGGCTACACCTTC. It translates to CASSFDRGISGYTF.

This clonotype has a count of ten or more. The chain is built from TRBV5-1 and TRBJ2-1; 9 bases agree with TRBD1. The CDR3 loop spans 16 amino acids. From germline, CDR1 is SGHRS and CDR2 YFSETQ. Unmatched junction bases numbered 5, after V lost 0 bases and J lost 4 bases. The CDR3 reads CASSLGTGGEYNEQFF. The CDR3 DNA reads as TGCGCCAGCAGCTTGGGCACAGGGGGCGAATACAATGAGCAGTTCTTC.

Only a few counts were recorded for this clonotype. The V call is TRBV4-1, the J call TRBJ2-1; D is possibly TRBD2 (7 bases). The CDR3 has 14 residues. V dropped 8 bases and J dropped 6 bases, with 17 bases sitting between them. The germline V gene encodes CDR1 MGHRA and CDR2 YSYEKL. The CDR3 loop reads CASRWGGAINEQFF. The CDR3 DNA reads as TGCGCCAGCCGATGGGGGGGGGCCATCAATGAGCAGTTCTTC.

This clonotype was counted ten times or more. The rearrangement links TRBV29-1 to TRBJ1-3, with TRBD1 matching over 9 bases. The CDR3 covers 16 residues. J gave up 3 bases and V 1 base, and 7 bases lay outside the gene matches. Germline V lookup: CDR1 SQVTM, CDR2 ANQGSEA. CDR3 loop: CSVEAVQGAVGNTIYF. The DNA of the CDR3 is TGCAGCGTTGAAGCTGTACAGGGGGCCGTTGGAAACACCATATATTTT. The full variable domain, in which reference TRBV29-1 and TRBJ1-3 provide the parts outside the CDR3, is SAVISQKPSRDICQRGTSLTIQCQVDSQVTMMFWYRQQPGQSLTLIATANQGSEATYESGFVIDKFPISRPNLTFSTLTVSNMSPEDSSIYLCSVEAVQGAVGNTIYFGEGSWLTVV.

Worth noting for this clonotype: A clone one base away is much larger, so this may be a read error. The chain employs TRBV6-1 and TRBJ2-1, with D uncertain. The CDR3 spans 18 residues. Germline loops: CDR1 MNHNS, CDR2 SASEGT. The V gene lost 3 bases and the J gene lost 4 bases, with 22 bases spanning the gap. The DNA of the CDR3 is TGTGCCAGCAGTGATCCCCCGATGTCGAGCAACCCTTACAATGAGCAGTTCTTC. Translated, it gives CASSDPPMSSNPYNEQFF.

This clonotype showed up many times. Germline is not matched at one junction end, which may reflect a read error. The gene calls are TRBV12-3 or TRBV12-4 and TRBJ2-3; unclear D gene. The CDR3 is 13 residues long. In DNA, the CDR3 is TGTGCCAGCAGTTTAAGGGCCAACAGTGGTCGTCATTTT. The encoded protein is CASSLRANSGRHF.